This passage covers 2 T cell receptor beta chains from one sample sequenced in a study of shared clonotypes between healthy human individuals (dated by TCRdb to the early 2020s). The protocol used for the library was the immunoSEQ multiplex PCR assay. Imported from immuneACCESS, the table was reduced by TCRdb to in-frame sequences with V and J called. These copies leave out some clones; in studies compared against another copy, an unresolved V gene accounts for under half, and the cause of the remainder is not known. Here the sample has around 1.9 million clones; over 85% occur a single time. The ten most abundant clones make up under 2% of the sample. CD8 naive samples were CD45RO-negative cells positively selected for CCR7, giving a CD45RA+CCR7+ population that excluded TemRA cells. Sequencing input: naive CD8+ T cells from PBMCs. The cell subset or site label, as the study defines it: CD45RA+CCR7+. The receptor source for this set is a man in his late teens or twenties in good health. Some clones in this sample may be carry-over from other donors' samples.

The chain joins TRBV13 to TRBJ1-3; D remains unclear. V was shortened by 1 base and J by 1 base, with 14 bases between the two germline ends. The CDR3 is made up of 17 amino acids. Germline loops: CDR1 PRHDT, CDR2 FYEKMQ (reference sequence). CDR3 residues: CASSLDEYRFSGNTIYF. CDR3 nucleotide sequence: TGTGCCAGCAGCTTAGATGAGTACCGGTTTTCTGGAAACACCATATATTTT.

This chain connects TRBV6-5 to TRBJ1-5; a possible D gene is TRBD1 (5 bases). V was trimmed by 5 bases and J by 7 bases, leaving 18 bases between them. The germline CDR1 and CDR2 sequences are MNHEY and SVGAGI. This CDR3 comprises 15 residues. The CDR3 DNA follows: TGTGCCAGCAGTCCCGGGCGGGGGGTAGGACAGCCCCAGCATTTT. Translated, it gives CASSPGRGVGQPQHF.